This paragraph covers one T cell receptor beta chain sequence. The antigen remains unidentified. Clones were read by immunoSEQ multiplex PCR, and TCRdb kept only the in-frame ones, dropping some. This sample has 45,000 to 55,000 clones, with approximately 90% found just once. The data belong to a study of T cells in localized non-small cell lung cancer. General study results and limits: Uninvolved adjacent lung had higher T cell clonality than tumor and all other tissues. Median around 54 top-100 tumor clones were shared with paired adjacent lung. With higher T cell density in blood came longer overall survival. Without multi-region sequencing, intratumor heterogeneity could not be excluded.

V was clipped by 0 bases and J by 7 bases, with 13 bases between them. The CDR3 is 15 amino acids. Germline values: CDR1 KGHSH, CDR2 LQKENI. This sample comprised peripheral blood, obtained before any cancer treatment. This chain joins TRBV18 and TRBJ2-1; D ambiguous. The clonotype comes from a male donor aged 60 or over with stage III squamous cell lung carcinoma. CDR3: CASSPPGLRINEQFF. The DNA for the CDR3 is TGTGCCAGCTCACCACCGGGCTTAAGGATAAATGAGCAGTTCTTC.